Below are 32 T cell receptor beta chains sequenced from a single sample in a study of response to subunit inactivated influenza vaccine. A single record per CDR3 protein comes from TCRdb applying MiXCR to the RT-PCR reads. This sample has about 780,000 distinct CDR3 sequences, with roughly 20% found just once. The material was PBMCs from blood, obtained 5 days after vaccination. The source of these receptors is a man in his forties or fifties who received an inactivated influenza vaccine.

The rearrangement uses TRBV7-2 and TRBJ2-5, with 9 positions matching TRBD2. V dropped 1 base and J dropped 5; count of bases not matched to a gene: 2. Germline V gene lookup returns CDR1 SGHTA and CDR2 FQGNSA. CDR3 length equals 14 residues. CDR3 nucleotides: TGTGCCAGCAGCTTAGGAGGGACTAGCGAGACCCAGTACTTC. Amino acid sequence: CASSLGGTSETQYF.

This chain links TRBV21-1 with TRBJ2-1; the table's D call TRBD2 went unverified against the DNA. TRBV21-1 counts as a pseudogene. The CDR3 consists of 17 residues. In DNA, the CDR3 is TGTGCCAGCAGCACCACTAGCGGGGGCGAACCGGTAAATGAGCAGTTCTTC. Translated: CASSTTSGGEPVNEQFF.

This clonotype turned up a few times. The chain carries TRBV10-3 and TRBJ2-6; possibly TRBD1 or TRBD2 for D (5 bases each). Germline CDR1 reads ENHRY; CDR2 reads SYGVKD. The CDR3 is 18 amino acids. The ends were cut back, 3 bases at V and 2 bases at J, with 17 bases in the middle. The CDR3 protein is CAISDTIVGGAGANVLTF. CDR3 DNA: TGTGCCATCAGTGACACCATCGTTGGGGGTGCTGGGGCCAACGTCCTGACTTTC.

The V and J genes are TRBV20-1 and TRBJ1-2; D possibly corresponds to TRBD1 (5 bases). V was shortened by 0 bases and J by 1 base, with 18 bases between the two germline ends. Germline V CDR1 and CDR2: DFQATT, SNEGSKA (reference sequence). This CDR3 is built from 17 residues. This CDR3 reads CSARDYRLDRINYGYTF. In DNA form, the CDR3 reads TGCAGTGCTAGAGATTATCGCCTTGACAGAATTAACTATGGCTACACCTTC.

This clonotype has ten or more counts. The chain uses TRBV6-1 and TRBJ2-3; TRBD2 aligns across 14 bases. Germline trimming cut 5 bases from V and 7 bases from J; bases unmatched to any gene: 5. CDR3 length: 15 residues. Per germline, CDR1 MNHNS and CDR2 SASEGT. This CDR3 is CASSPGLAGGYTQYF. The CDR3 DNA reads as TGTGCCAGCAGTCCAGGACTAGCGGGAGGATATACGCAGTATTTT.

The table lists this clonotype with many counts. The rearrangement links TRBV7-9 to TRBJ2-5; D is ambiguous. The ends were cut back, 7 bases at V and 1 base at J, with 7 bases in the middle. Germline loops: CDR1 SEHNR, CDR2 FQNEAQ (reference sequence). The CDR3 length is 12 residues. The CDR3 here is CASTWGQETQYF. Written as DNA, the CDR3 is TGTGCCAGCACCTGGGGCCAAGAGACCCAGTACTTC. Filled out from reference TRBV7-9 and TRBJ2-5, the complete variable domain reads DTGVSQNPRHKITKRGQNVTFRCDPISEHNRLYWYRQTLGQGPEFLTYFQNEAQLEKSRLLSDRFSAERPKGSFSTLEIQRTEQGDSAMYLCASTWGQETQYFGPGTRLLVL.

The chain is built from TRBV5-1 and TRBJ2-4, with no clear D. Looked up from germline, CDR1 is SGHRS and CDR2 is YFSETQ. Trimming pared 7 bases from V and 1 base from J, leaving 6 bases between. CDR3 length: 12 amino acids. The CDR3 loop reads CASSGAKNIQYF. CDR3 nucleotides: TGCGCCAGCTCCGGCGCCAAAAACATTCAGTACTTC.

This clonotype was seen a few times. The chain links TRBV29-1 to TRBJ2-5; the D is unclear. CDR1 and CDR2 (germline): SQVTM, ANQGSEA. The CDR3 loop spans 12 amino acids. V was trimmed by 2 bases and J by 3 bases, leaving 7 bases between them. The CDR3 sequence is CSVEYRKETQYF. Written as DNA, the CDR3 is TGCAGCGTTGAATACCGAAAAGAGACCCAGTACTTC.

Ten or more counts support this clonotype. The chain joins TRBV12-3 or TRBV12-4 to TRBJ2-3, with 8 positions matching TRBD2. The CDR3 consists of 14 residues. V lost 7 bases, J lost 2 bases, and 5 bases stayed unmatched. CDR3 DNA: TGTGCCAGCACCATTAGCGGGAACACAGATACGCAGTATTTT. Protein product: CASTISGNTDTQYF.

This clonotype was picked up a small number of times. This rearrangement joins TRBV5-1 to TRBJ1-1; no firm D call. The CDR3 is 13 amino acids. Trimming removed 7 bases at V and 10 bases at J, with 20 bases between. Germline CDR1 is SGHRS and CDR2 is YFSETQ. The CDR3 loop is CASSDPPGLGAFF. As DNA, the CDR3 is TGCGCCAGCTCGGACCCACCCGGTCTCGGAGCTTTCTTT.

Regarding this clonotype: Germline and junction disagree at one end, which may indicate a read error. The V gene is TRBV12-3 or TRBV12-4, the J gene TRBJ2-1; D unclear. The length of the CDR3 is 11 residues. The CDR3 loop is CASSSGRHRTF. The CDR3 DNA reads as TGTGCCAGCAGTTCCGGCCGTCACAGAACCTTT.

The chain couples TRBV20-1 to TRBJ1-1, with a tentative D call TRBD1 (5 bases). Germline-derived CDR1 and CDR2 are DFQATT and SNEGSKA (reference sequence). V lost 3 bases to trimming and J lost 3 bases, with 17 bases between them. The CDR3 extends over 15 amino acids. The chain's CDR3 is CSASHPRSGDTEAFF. The CDR3 nucleotides read TGCAGTGCTAGTCACCCGCGGTCGGGGGACACTGAAGCTTTCTTT.

In its sample, this clonotype was seen many times. The chain has TRBV7-9 and TRBJ1-5, with D perhaps matching TRBD1 (6 bases). CDR1 SEHNR and CDR2 FQNEAQ come from the germline V gene (reference sequence). CDR3 length: 15 residues. Between the trimmed V and J ends, which lost 1 base and 2 bases, there was a span of 9 bases. The DNA for the CDR3 is TGTGCCAGCAGCTTAGGCAGGGGCGGCAATCAGCCCCAGCATTTT. Residues: CASSLGRGGNQPQHF.

There are many counts of this clonotype. The rearrangement links TRBV4-3 to TRBJ2-1, with TRBD2 matching over 7 bases. Germline lookup yields CDR1 LGHNA and CDR2 YSLEER. Trimming removed 1 base from V and 5 bases from J; junction bases left unmatched: 5. The CDR3 is 15 residues long. The CDR3: CASSQGLAVNNEQFF. CDR3 bases: TGCGCCAGCAGCCAAGGGCTAGCGGTGAACAATGAGCAGTTCTTC.

The chain uses TRBV20-1 and TRBJ1-5; no firm D call. V was clipped by 1 base and J by 4 bases, with 8 bases between them. This CDR3 spans 13 amino acids. Germline lookup yields CDR1 DFQATT and CDR2 SNEGSKA (reference sequence). The CDR3 spells CSARGQDNQPQHF. DNA of the CDR3: TGCAGTGCTAGAGGGCAGGATAATCAGCCCCAGCATTTT.

This clonotype was seen more than once but under ten times. The chain combines TRBV5-5 with TRBJ2-1; 10 nucleotides align to TRBD1. V trimming: 3 bases; J trimming: 8 bases; junction bases outside the gene matches: 8. The CDR3 is 15 residues long. Germline loops: CDR1 SGHKS, CDR2 YYEKEE (reference sequence). The CDR3 nucleotides are TGTGCCAGCAGCTCGGGCGGGACAGGGGTCTATGAGCAGTTCTTC. Translation: CASSSGGTGVYEQFF.

This clonotype has a handful of counts. The CDR3 DNA reads TGTGCCAGCAGCTTTGGGAGGGGGATTGGCAAAGAGCAGTACTTC. Its protein is CASSFGRGIGKEQYF. This chain links TRBV7-6 with TRBJ2-7; possible D gene TRBD2, 7 bases. Germline V lookup: CDR1 SGHVS, CDR2 FNYEAQ. This CDR3 has 15 residues. Trimming shortened V by 3 bases and J by 7 bases, and 19 bases separated the two germline ends. Drawing the rest from reference TRBV7-6 and TRBJ2-7, the complete variable domain is GAGVSQSPRYKVTKRGQDVALRCDPISGHVSLYWYRQALGQGPEFLTYFNYEAQQDKSGLPNDRFSAERPEGSISTLTIQRTEQRDSAMYRCASSFGRGIGKEQYFGPGTRLTVT.

The sample holds a few counts of this clonotype. The chain links TRBV27 to TRBJ2-7, with TRBD2 as a possible D gene (5 bases). The V end lost 6 bases, the J end lost 5 bases, and 20 bases lay between the germline ends. CDR1 and CDR2 (germline): MNHEY, SMNVEV (reference sequence). This CDR3 has 15 amino acids. The chain's CDR3 is CASSALYNRGDEQYF. CDR3 nucleotide sequence: TGTGCCAGCAGCGCTTTATATAATCGGGGAGACGAGCAGTACTTC.

This chain joins TRBV20-1 and TRBJ2-7, with unresolved D. Germline V gives CDR1 DFQATT, CDR2 SNEGSKA (reference sequence). This CDR3 is built from 12 residues. Trimming stripped 3 bases from V and 1 base from J, with 7 bases between. In DNA form, the CDR3 reads TGCAGTGCTAGCATTTGGTCCTACGAGCAGTACTTC. This gives the protein CSASIWSYEQYF.

This clonotype was observed a few times. This chain uses TRBV6-2 or TRBV6-3 with TRBJ1-1, with D hard to call. The CDR3 is 11 amino acids. Trimming stripped 10 bases from V and 1 base from J, with 7 bases between. The germline V gene encodes CDR1 MNHEY and CDR2 SVGEGT. This chain's CDR3 is CATSKNTEAFF. In DNA form, the CDR3 reads TGTGCCACCTCAAAGAACACTGAAGCTTTCTTT.

The chain is built from TRBV29-1 and TRBJ1-1, with TRBD1 matching over 9 bases. With 3 bases clipped from V and 0 bases from J, the junction kept 5 bases outside the gene matches. Germline V lookup: CDR1 SQVTM, CDR2 ANQGSEA. CDR3 length equals 15 residues. CDR3 amino acids: CSVEYRGRMNTEAFF. For the CDR3, the DNA is TGCAGCGTTGAGTACAGGGGGCGAATGAACACTGAAGCTTTCTTT. The whole variable domain, remainder taken from reference TRBV29-1 and TRBJ1-1, is SAVISQKPSRDICQRGTSLTIQCQVDSQVTMMFWYRQQPGQSLTLIATANQGSEATYESGFVIDKFPISRPNLTFSTLTVSNMSPEDSSIYLCSVEYRGRMNTEAFFGQGTRLTVV.

This clonotype was seen ten or more times. This rearrangement joins TRBV25-1 to TRBJ2-7; D not certain. V was pared by 5 bases and J by 7 bases, with 6 bases between. Per germline, CDR1 MGHDK and CDR2 SYGVNS. This CDR3 spans 10 amino acids. The CDR3 sequence: CASSIGEQYF. DNA for the CDR3: TGTGCCAGCAGTATTGGTGAGCAGTACTTC.

This chain connects TRBV5-6 to TRBJ2-7; D might be TRBD2 (5 bases). V was cut by 0 bases and J by 3 bases, with 10 bases left in between. Germline CDR1 and CDR2: SGHDT and YYEEEE. This CDR3 is 14 amino acids long. Written as DNA, the CDR3 is TGTGCCAGCAGCTTGGGTTTAGAGGGCTACGAGCAGTACTTC. This encodes CASSLGLEGYEQYF.

This rearrangement joins TRBV20-1 to TRBJ1-1, with 10 bases matching TRBD1. Trimming removed 6 bases from V and 3 bases from J; junction bases left unmatched: 4. The germline gives CDR1 DFQATT, CDR2 SNEGSKA (reference sequence). This CDR3 has 13 amino acids. This CDR3 reads CSAGDRGHTEAFF. The CDR3, as DNA: TGCAGTGCCGGGGACAGGGGTCACACTGAAGCTTTCTTT.

This clonotype was picked up a small number of times. The CDR3 spells CAISLDRGRTDTQYF. The CDR3 DNA is TGTGCCATCAGTCTGGACAGGGGGCGCACAGATACGCAGTATTTT. V is TRBV10-3 and J is TRBJ2-3; 11 nucleotides match TRBD1. The CDR3 runs to 15 residues. Germline V gene lookup returns CDR1 ENHRY and CDR2 SYGVKD. The V segment lost 5 bases and the J segment 1 base; nucleotides outside the gene matches: 2.

There are a few counts of this clonotype. This rearrangement joins TRBV7-9 to TRBJ1-5; D is uncertain. The CDR3 is made up of 14 amino acids. Deletions cut 1 base from V and 3 bases from J, with 7 bases between. Per germline, CDR1 SEHNR and CDR2 FQNEAQ (reference sequence). The CDR3 sequence is CASSLGGINQPQHF. The CDR3 bases are TGTGCCAGCAGCTTAGGGGGAATCAATCAGCCCCAGCATTTT. The whole variable domain, remainder taken from reference TRBV7-9 and TRBJ1-5, is DTGVSQNPRHKITKRGQNVTFRCDPISEHNRLYWYRQTLGQGPEFLTYFQNEAQLEKSRLLSDRFSAERPKGSFSTLEIQRTEQGDSAMYLCASSLGGINQPQHFGDGTRLSIL.

This chain links TRBV18 with TRBJ2-7; TRBD1 agrees at 10 bases. The CDR3 is made up of 15 amino acids. V lost 1 base and J lost 5; bases outside the gene matches: 5. The germline V gene has CDR1 KGHSH and CDR2 LQKENI. Here the CDR3 DNA reads TGTGCCAGCTCACCACTGACAGGGGGCCGGAACGAGCAGTACTTC. Its translation: CASSPLTGGRNEQYF. The whole variable domain, remainder taken from reference TRBV18 and TRBJ2-7, is NAGVMQNPRHLVRRRGQEARLRCSPMKGHSHVYWYRQLPEEGLKFMVYLQKENIIDESGMPKERFSAEFPKEGPSILRIQQVVRGDSAAYFCASSPLTGGRNEQYFGPGTRLTVT.

Notes on this clonotype: The conserved final phenylalanine or tryptophan is absent from the CDR3, which likely points to a read error. The chain links TRBV11-2 to TRBJ2-1; 10 nucleotides match TRBD2. CDR3 length equals 18 residues. Germline lookup yields CDR1 SGHAT and CDR2 FQNNGV. J was trimmed by 0 bases and V by 2 bases; bases with no gene match: 7. In nucleotides, the CDR3 is TGTGCCAGCAGCTTATTTACTAGCGGGACCTACTCCTACAATGAGCAGTTCTTA. As protein: CASSLFTSGTYSYNEQFL.

The chain recombines TRBV7-9 with TRBJ2-7, with a possible D match to TRBD1 (5 bases). Trimming stripped 0 bases from V and 4 bases from J, with 7 bases between. Germline V gives CDR1 SEHNR, CDR2 FQNEAQ (reference sequence). The CDR3 has 13 residues. The CDR3 sequence: CASSLANRYEQYF. The DNA for the CDR3 is TGTGCCAGCAGCTTAGCGAACAGGTACGAGCAGTACTTC.

This clonotype was counted between two and nine times. The rearrangement uses TRBV5-1 and TRBJ2-7; D not resolved. The CDR3 is made up of 13 amino acids. Germline V gene data show CDR1 as SGHRS and CDR2 as YFSETQ. Between the trimmed V and J ends, which lost 3 bases and 3 bases, there was a span of 10 bases. The CDR3 DNA reads TGCGCCAGCAGCTCCGAAGTAGGCTACGAGCAGTACTTC. The encoded protein is CASSSEVGYEQYF. Filled out from reference TRBV5-1 and TRBJ2-7, the complete variable domain reads KAGVTQTPRYLIKTRGQQVTLSCSPISGHRSVSWYQQTPGQGLQFLFEYFSETQRNKGNFPGRFSGRQFSNSRSEMNVSTLELGDSALYLCASSSEVGYEQYFGPGTRLTVT.

In its sample, this clonotype was seen a few times. The chain recombines TRBV6-2 or TRBV6-3 with TRBJ1-2; D might be TRBD1 (5 bases). The CDR3 extends over 13 amino acids. V lost 2 bases and J 3 bases, leaving 7 bases between the germline ends. Germline assignment: CDR1 MNHEY and CDR2 SVGEGT. The CDR3 reads CASSYGGHYGYTF. The DNA for the CDR3 is TGTGCCAGCAGTTACGGGGGACACTATGGCTACACCTTC.

This chain connects TRBV11-2 to TRBJ1-1; D not certain. Trimming left V 5 bases short and J 10 bases short, with 11 bases between. The CDR3 runs 11 residues. Germline V CDR1 and CDR2: SGHAT, FQNNGV. CDR3 DNA: TGTGCCAGCAGCCAAGCAAGGGCAGCTTTCTTT. This translates into CASSQARAAFF.